Listed below are T cell receptor beta chains from one sample, sequenced in a study of identical twins. TCRdb called the 5' RACE reads again in MiXCR, with one record for every CDR3 protein. Of around 680,000 distinct CDR3 sequences listed, over 8.5% were seen once; the top ten hold 0.75% to 1%. The same data also contributed to another study, on yellow fever vaccine responses in identical twins.

Sequencing was performed on PBMCs. Every receptor here comes from a woman aged 18-30 years in good health. Each CDR3 is given with its conserved first and last residue. The D gene is left open where the match is weak. A row's size may be missing; if present it is once, few, many or a size class.

abundance	j_gene	v_gene	d_gene	CDR3nt	CDR3aa
-	TRBJ2-7	TRBV6-2/TRBV6-3	-	TGTGCCAGCAGACAGCCATCCTCGGCATACGAGCAGTACTTC	CASRQPSSAYEQYF
few	TRBJ1-2	TRBV12-3/TRBV12-4	-	TGTGCCAGCACCCCGACTACGAACTATGGCTACACCTTC	CASTPTTNYGYTF
-	TRBJ2-3	TRBV5-5	TRBD1	TGTGCCAGCAGCGACAGGGGGTACACAGATACGCAGTATTTT	CASSDRGYTDTQYF
-	TRBJ1-1	TRBV11-2	-	TGTGCCAGCAGCCCATCGTGGGGGAATGAAGCTTTCTTT	CASSPSWGNEAFF
-	TRBJ2-2	TRBV7-2	-	TGTGCCAGCAGCCTAGGGGTGGGATCAGGCACCGGGGAGCTGTTTTTT	CASSLGVGSGTGELFF
-	TRBJ2-1	TRBV20-1	-	TGCAGTGCTAGCACAACTAGGAGCTCCTACAATGAGCAGTTCTTC	CSASTTRSSYNEQFF
-	TRBJ2-7	TRBV20-1	-	TGCAGTGCCCCTCGGGCCCCCCGCGACGAGCAGTACTTC	CSAPRAPRDEQYF
many	TRBJ2-1	TRBV20-1	TRBD2	TGCAGTGCTAGAGATCCCCGGGGGGGCTACAATGAGCAGTTCTTC	CSARDPRGGYNEQFF
few	TRBJ2-7	TRBV20-1	TRBD2	TGCAGTACGACGGTTCCGGGACGCGGGGGCTACGAGCAGTACTTC	CSTTVPGRGGYEQYF
few	TRBJ1-4	TRBV5-1	-	TGCGCCAGCAGCTTGGCAGCCAGTAATGAAAAACTGTTTTTT	CASSLAASNEKLFF
few	TRBJ2-7	TRBV20-1	-	TGCAGTGCTAGGAGAACCAACCTGGAGCAGTACTTC	CSARRTNLEQYF
few	TRBJ2-6	TRBV11-2	-	TGTGCCAGCAGCTTCGGGCGAGGCTCTGGGGCCAACGTCCTGACTTTC	CASSFGRGSGANVLTF
many	TRBJ2-7	TRBV29-1	-	TGCAGCGCTGGACACTCCTACGAGCAGTACTTC	CSAGHSYEQYF
few	TRBJ2-3	TRBV10-3	TRBD2	TGTGCCATCAGTGAAACTAGCGGGGGCCGTAAGGAAGGGCAGTATTTT	CAISETSGGRKEGQYF
few	TRBJ1-2	TRBV3-1	-	TGTGCCAGCAGCCAAGACCCAGGGTTCAATGGCTACACCTTC	CASSQDPGFNGYTF